Each of the 28 T cell receptor beta chains below was sequenced from the same sample in a study of identical twins. TCRdb processed the 5' RACE reads anew with MiXCR; each CDR3 protein has one entry. The sample has some 240,000 distinct CDR3 sequences, about 8% seen once. The sample was also linked to a second study, of yellow fever vaccine responses in identical twins.

Sequencing used CD8+ T cells sorted from blood. These receptors originate from a woman under 30 in good health.

V gene TRBV27 combines with J gene TRBJ2-1, with TRBD2 identical over 8 bases. This CDR3 has 15 amino acids. Germline assignment: CDR1 MNHEY and CDR2 SMNVEV (reference sequence). V lost 0 bases to trimming and J lost 7 bases; unmatched junction nucleotides: 5. The CDR3 DNA is TGTGCCAGCAGTTTATCCCGGGGGGGAGCGAATGAGCAGTTCTTC. It translates to CASSLSRGGANEQFF.

This clonotype was seen more than once but under ten times. The genes are TRBV15 and TRBJ2-7; 7 positions match TRBD1. With V trimmed by 5 bases and J by 3 bases, 4 bases remained unmatched. The CDR3 extends over 13 amino acids. CDR1 is LNHNV and CDR2 is YYDKDF in the germline V gene (reference sequence). CDR3 sequence reads: CATSDRVNYEQYF. In nucleotides, the CDR3 is TGTGCCACCAGCGACAGGGTTAACTACGAGCAGTACTTC.

This clonotype was recorded many times. This chain uses TRBV6-2 or TRBV6-3 with TRBJ2-7; D remains unclear. CDR1 is MNHEY and CDR2 is SVGEGT in the germline V gene. V dropped 0 bases and J dropped 0 bases, with 6 bases sitting between them. This CDR3 has 14 residues. The CDR3 sequence is CASSYSTSSYEQYF. The CDR3 nucleotides read TGTGCCAGCAGTTACTCCACAAGCTCCTACGAGCAGTACTTC.

This clonotype was seen many times. The rearrangement joins TRBV3-1 to TRBJ2-1; 9 nucleotides agree with TRBD2. From germline, CDR1 is LGHDT and CDR2 YNNKEL (reference sequence). The CDR3 loop spans 19 amino acids. Trimming took 0 bases from V and 4 from J; bases not matched to a gene: 13. CDR3 in DNA: TGTGCCAGCAGCCAAGAGGGTCTAGCGGGAATCTCTTTTTACAATGAGCAGTTCTTC. The encoded protein is CASSQEGLAGISFYNEQFF.

V and J are TRBV2 and TRBJ2-7; D not resolved. Looked up from germline, CDR1 is SNHLY and CDR2 is FYNNEI. Trimming took off 0 bases at V and 3 bases at J, with 6 bases between the two ends. The CDR3 is made up of 13 amino acids. Here the CDR3 reads CASSEASGYEQYF. Written as DNA, the CDR3 is TGTGCCAGCAGTGAAGCTTCGGGCTACGAGCAGTACTTC.

The rearrangement uses TRBV11-2 and TRBJ2-1, with 14 bases matching TRBD2. V lost 0 bases, J lost 8 bases, and 9 bases stayed unmatched. Germline assignment: CDR1 SGHAT and CDR2 FQNNGV. This CDR3 spans 18 amino acids. The chain's CDR3 is CASSLEGSGTSGSYEQFF. The CDR3 bases are TGTGCCAGCAGCTTAGAGGGTTCCGGGACTAGCGGGAGTTATGAGCAGTTCTTC.

Only a few counts were recorded for this clonotype. V is TRBV7-9 and J is TRBJ2-5; D possibly corresponds to TRBD1 (6 bases). This CDR3 is built from 13 residues. Trimming stripped 4 bases from V and 2 bases from J, with 8 bases between. From germline, CDR1 is SEHNR and CDR2 FQNEAQ (reference sequence). The CDR3 sequence is CASSSGQQETQYF. The CDR3 coding sequence is TGTGCCAGCAGCTCAGGACAGCAAGAGACCCAGTACTTC. The full variable domain, completed using reference TRBV7-9 and TRBJ2-5, is DTGVSQNPRHKITKRGQNVTFRCDPISEHNRLYWYRQTLGQGPEFLTYFQNEAQLEKSRLLSDRFSAERPKGSFSTLEIQRTEQGDSAMYLCASSSGQQETQYFGPGTRLLVL.

This clonotype was detected only a few times. The V and J genes are TRBV20-1 and TRBJ2-1; the match to TRBD1 covers 12 bases. Germline V gene lookup returns CDR1 DFQATT and CDR2 SNEGSKA (reference sequence). Trimming at V came to 1 base and at J to 8 bases, leaving 6 bases not matched to a gene. The CDR3 is 15 amino acids. The CDR3 DNA sequence: TGCAGTGCTAGAGGGGACAGGGGGCTGGCGGATGAGCAGTTCTTC. It yields the protein CSARGDRGLADEQFF.

This clonotype has only a few counts. This rearrangement joins TRBV5-6 to TRBJ2-7, with D tentatively TRBD2 (6 bases). With 3 bases removed from V and 0 bases from J, the gap between germline ends came to 28 bases. This CDR3 has 20 amino acids. Germline V gives CDR1 SGHDT, CDR2 YYEEEE. DNA of the CDR3: TGTGCCAGCAGCTCCCCGGTATTCGGCGGGGCGGAAAGGAGCTCCTACGAGCAGTACTTC. This codes for CASSSPVFGGAERSSYEQYF.

This clonotype was seen only a few times. The V call is TRBV2, the J call TRBJ2-1, with TRBD2 as a possible D gene (6 bases). Germline V gene sequence: CDR1 SNHLY, CDR2 FYNNEI. With 6 bases removed from V and 10 bases from J, the gap between germline ends came to 13 bases. CDR3 length equals 12 residues. The CDR3 DNA follows: TGTGCCAGCAGCGGGATGAGCGGGGAGCAGTTCTTC. It encodes CASSGMSGEQFF.

A few counts support this clonotype. In nucleotides, the CDR3 is TGTGCCAGCAGGGCCTTCACAGATACGCAGTATTTT. Protein sequence: CASRAFTDTQYF. The chain combines TRBV9 with TRBJ2-3, with D unclear. In germline, CDR1 is SGDLS, CDR2 YYNGEE. Trimming shortened V by 5 bases and J by 2 bases, and 6 bases separated the two germline ends. The CDR3 length is 12 residues.

This clonotype appeared many times. The chain employs TRBV21-1 and TRBJ2-1; no DNA check was done on the table's D call, TRBD2. TRBV21-1 is listed as a pseudogene. This CDR3 is 15 amino acids long. CDR3 coding DNA: TGTGCCAGCAGCAAACCCTCCAGCTCCTACAATGAGCAGTTCTTC. Protein product: CASSKPSSSYNEQFF.

The genes are TRBV24-1 and TRBJ2-5; 7 nucleotides line up with TRBD1. The CDR3 spans 15 residues. The J segment lost 3 bases and the V segment lost 3 bases, leaving 6 bases of the junction unmatched. CDR1 is KGHDR and CDR2 is SFDVKD in the germline V gene. CDR3 sequence: CATSDTGTVEETQYF. The CDR3 nucleotides read TGTGCCACCAGTGATACCGGGACAGTGGAAGAGACCCAGTACTTC.

This clonotype was recorded many times. The V call is TRBV3-1, the J call TRBJ2-1, with a weak D call TRBD2 (5 bases). The CDR3 runs to 15 residues. Trimming pared 4 bases from V and 2 bases from J, leaving 12 bases between. CDR1 and CDR2 (germline): LGHDT, YNNKEL (reference sequence). CDR3 nucleotide sequence: TGTGCCAGCAGCCCTCGAGACTACGCCTACAATGAGCAGTTCTTC. Protein sequence: CASSPRDYAYNEQFF.

This clonotype has a count of ten or more. V and J are TRBV4-3 and TRBJ2-7; D is perhaps TRBD1 or TRBD2 (5 bases each). CDR3 length equals 15 residues. Germline CDR1 and CDR2: LGHNA and YSLEER. Trimming cost V 0 bases and J 0 bases, with 9 bases left between them. CDR3 in DNA: TGCGCCAGCAGCCAAGATTGGGACGGCTCCTACGAGCAGTACTTC. Translating it yields CASSQDWDGSYEQYF.

This clonotype was seen more than once but under ten times. This chain uses TRBV27 with TRBJ2-1; 10 bases map to TRBD2. This CDR3 contains 15 residues. The junction had 7 bases not matched to a gene; V was cut back by 5 bases and J by 6 bases. Germline lookup yields CDR1 MNHEY and CDR2 SMNVEV (reference sequence). CDR3 region: CASSPGLAIPNEQFF. The CDR3 DNA is TGTGCCAGCAGTCCGGGACTAGCGATTCCCAATGAGCAGTTCTTC.

The gene calls are TRBV6-5 and TRBJ2-1; 12 positions agree with TRBD2. This CDR3 has 16 amino acids. Looked up from germline, CDR1 is MNHEY and CDR2 is SVGAGI. Germline trimming cut 0 bases from V and 7 bases from J; bases unmatched to any gene: 4. This CDR3 is CASSYSSSGRGNEQFF. The CDR3 nucleotides read TGTGCCAGCAGTTACTCTTCTAGCGGGAGGGGTAATGAGCAGTTCTTC.

In its sample, this clonotype was seen a few times. This rearrangement joins TRBV7-9 to TRBJ2-7; D is unclear. The CDR3 is 12 amino acids. The germline CDR1 and CDR2 sequences are SEHNR and FQNEAQ (reference sequence). Trimming took off 5 bases at V and 4 bases at J, with 9 bases between the two ends. CDR3 DNA sequence: TGTGCCAGCAGCACGACGGCGTACGAGCAGTACTTC. The encoded protein is CASSTTAYEQYF.

A few counts support this clonotype. The chain combines TRBV9 with TRBJ2-1; D is uncertain. V lost 4 bases to trimming and J lost 6 bases, with 11 bases between them. Germline V lookup: CDR1 SGDLS, CDR2 YYNGEE. The CDR3 is 13 amino acids. The CDR3, as DNA: TGTGCCAGCAGCCTCATACCCCCCAATGAGCAGTTCTTC. It yields the protein CASSLIPPNEQFF.

The chain links TRBV27 to TRBJ2-3; 9 bases are shared with TRBD1. The CDR3 sequence is 17 residues long. Per the germline V gene, CDR1 is MNHEY and CDR2 is SMNVEV (reference sequence). The J segment lost 0 bases and the V segment lost 6 bases, leaving 10 bases of the junction unmatched. The CDR3 bases are TGTGCCAGCAGCATAGACAGGGGGTCGGCTAGCACAGATACGCAGTATTTT. Translating it yields CASSIDRGSASTDTQYF.

The CDR3 DNA reads TGCAGCGTTGAAGTTGAAAGTCCTGGCTACACCTTC. As protein: CSVEVESPGYTF. The chain links TRBV29-1 to TRBJ1-2; D is ambiguous. Germline V gives CDR1 SQVTM, CDR2 ANQGSEA. The V and J ends lost 1 base and 7 bases respectively, with 10 bases between them. This CDR3 region has 12 residues.

The chain joins TRBV25-1 to TRBJ2-7; 10 nucleotides align to TRBD1. CDR1 is MGHDK, CDR2 SYGVNS, per germline. CDR3 length: 14 residues. After removal of 2 bases from V and 5 bases from J, the junction contained 3 bases not matched to a gene. CDR3 DNA sequence: TGTGCCAGCAGTGAAATGGGGACAGGGGACGAGCAGTACTTC. Translated: CASSEMGTGDEQYF.

This clonotype was picked up a small number of times. CDR3 protein: CSARGDLYPYEQYF. DNA of the CDR3: TGCAGTGCTAGAGGTGACTTGTATCCCTACGAGCAGTACTTC. The genes are TRBV20-1 and TRBJ2-7; D gene unclear. This CDR3 is built from 14 residues. Germline values: CDR1 DFQATT, CDR2 SNEGSKA (reference sequence). V lost 1 base and J lost 2, with 12 bases in between.

This clonotype was recorded a few times. The CDR3 bases are TGCGCCAGCAGCCAAGGACTAGCGGGGGCCTACAATGAGCAGTTCTTC. It codes for CASSQGLAGAYNEQFF. The J gene is TRBJ2-1, the V gene TRBV4-3; 12 bases are shared with TRBD2. The CDR3 covers 16 residues. The V gene end was trimmed by 1 base and the J gene end by 2 bases; junction bases not matched to a gene: 0. In germline, CDR1 is LGHNA, CDR2 YSLEER.

This clonotype was seen only a few times. The rearrangement links TRBV11-1 to TRBJ2-3; 11 nucleotides agree with TRBD2. With 3 bases clipped from V and 4 bases from J, the junction kept 12 bases outside the gene matches. The CDR3 consists of 18 residues. Germline lookup yields CDR1 SGHAT and CDR2 FQDESV (reference sequence). The CDR3 region is CASSFLSRLAGGADTQYF. The CDR3 region has the DNA TGTGCCAGCAGCTTCTTATCTAGGCTAGCGGGAGGAGCAGATACGCAGTATTTT. The whole variable domain, remainder taken from reference TRBV11-1 and TRBJ2-3, is EAEVAQSPRYKITEKSQAVAFWCDPISGHATLYWYRQILGQGPELLVQFQDESVVDDSQLPKDRFSAERLKGVDSTLKIQPAELGDSAMYLCASSFLSRLAGGADTQYFGPGTRLTVL.

The chain employs TRBV3-1 and TRBJ2-5, with D perhaps matching TRBD1 (5 bases). This CDR3 is 16 amino acids long. V shed 2 bases and J shed 4 bases, with 17 bases lying between them. The germline gives CDR1 LGHDT, CDR2 YNNKEL (reference sequence). CDR3 in DNA: TGTGCCAGCAGCCAAATCCTACAGGCCCTTCGAGAGACCCAGTACTTC. Its translation is CASSQILQALRETQYF.

The V call is TRBV28, the J call TRBJ2-7; tentatively, D is TRBD1 or TRBD2 (5 bases each). The V end lost 5 bases, the J end lost 0 bases, and 17 bases lay between the germline ends. The CDR3 is 16 amino acids. In germline, CDR1 is MDHEN, CDR2 SYDVKM. CDR3 nucleotides: TGTGCCAGCAGTCCGGCAGGGAGAGGGGCCTCCTACGAGCAGTACTTC. Its protein product is CASSPAGRGASYEQYF. Complete variable domain (other parts from reference TRBV28 and TRBJ2-7): DVKVTQSSRYLVKRTGEKVFLECVQDMDHENMFWYRQDPGLGLRLIYFSYDVKMKEKGDIPEGYSVSREKKERFSLILESASTNQTSMYLCASSPAGRGASYEQYFGPGTRLTVT.

This clonotype was seen a few times. The chain uses TRBV5-6 and TRBJ2-7; perhaps D is TRBD1 or TRBD2 (5 bases each). The CDR3 length is 14 residues. Trimming cost V 4 bases and J 3 bases, with 14 bases left between them. Germline V gene sequence: CDR1 SGHDT, CDR2 YYEEEE. CDR3 coding DNA: TGTGCCAGCAGCCTCCGGGACGCCTTCTACGAGCAGTACTTC. Translating gives CASSLRDAFYEQYF.